This entry concerns a single TCR beta chain. Its antigen is currently unknown. The data are from a study of graft-versus-host responses after intestinal transplantation. Study-wide background: Each recipient received a multivisceral, liver-intestinal, or isolated intestinal graft.

Findings and caveats of the study: GvH clones appeared in recipient marrow, some first in ileum or blood. Among circulating GvH clones, peak levels were associated with early post-transplant declines in HvG clones.

The ends were cut back, 2 bases at V and 3 bases at J, with 5 bases in the middle. CDR1 is SGHTA, CDR2 FQGNSA, per germline. This CDR3 spans 13 amino acids. Sequenced by immunoSEQ multiplex PCR; TCRdb stores in-frame clones only, minus some. The data show roughly 60,000 clones, under 95% seen once. The chain employs TRBV7-2 and TRBJ2-1; no clear D gene. Sequences were derived from PBMCs, sampled around 120 days after intestinal transplantation. This receptor was obtained from a human patient who received an intestinal transplant, so some T cells may come from the graft donor. The CDR3 protein is CASSLYFYNEQFF. Written as DNA, the CDR3 is TGTGCCAGCAGCTTATACTTCTACAATGAGCAGTTCTTC.